The 2 T cell receptor beta chains below were found in one sample sequenced in a study of blood T cell repertoires in COVID-19. Assay used: immunoSEQ multiplex PCR; TCRdb lists only in-frame clones, some missing. Counted here are tens of thousands of clones, roughly 80% occurring once; the ten biggest clones make up 12%. The sample was peripheral blood. The source is a human donor in a cohort sampled during active COVID-19.

Written as DNA, the CDR3 is TGCACGAGGAGGGATAACCAAGAGACCCAGTACTTC. It codes for CTRRDNQETQYF. This chain uses TRBV1 with TRBJ2-5; the D call in the table, TRBD2, was not verified against the DNA. TRBV1 is assigned pseudogene status. There are 12 residues in the CDR3.

This chain links TRBV15 with TRBJ1-1; 10 nucleotides agree with TRBD1. In germline, CDR1 is LNHNV, CDR2 YYDKDF (reference sequence). CDR3 size: 15 residues. V dropped 0 bases and J dropped 8; count of bases not matched to a gene: 6. The CDR3 loop is CATSRDRDRGKEAFF. CDR3 DNA: TGTGCCACCAGCAGAGACAGGGACAGGGGTAAGGAAGCTTTCTTT. The full variable domain, completed using reference TRBV15 and TRBJ1-1, is DAMVIQNPRYQVTQFGKPVTLSCSQTLNHNVMYWYQQKSSQAPKLLFHYYDKDFNNEADTPDNFQSRRPNTSFCFLDIRSPGLGDTAMYLCATSRDRDRGKEAFFGQGTRLTVV.